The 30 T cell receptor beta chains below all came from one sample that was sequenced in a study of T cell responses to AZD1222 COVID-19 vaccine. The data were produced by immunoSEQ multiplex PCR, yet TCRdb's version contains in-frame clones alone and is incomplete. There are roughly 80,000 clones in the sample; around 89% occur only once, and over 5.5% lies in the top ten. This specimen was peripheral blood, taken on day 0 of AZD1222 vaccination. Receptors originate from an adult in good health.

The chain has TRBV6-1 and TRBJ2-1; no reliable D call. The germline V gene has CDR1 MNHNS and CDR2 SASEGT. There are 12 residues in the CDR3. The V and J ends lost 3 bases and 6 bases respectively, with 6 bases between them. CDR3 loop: CASSERGNEQFF. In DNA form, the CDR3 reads TGTGCCAGCAGTGAGCGCGGCAATGAGCAGTTCTTC.

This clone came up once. This CDR3 is CAWNRQWSIANTEAFF. DNA for the CDR3: TGTGCCTGGAACAGACAGTGGAGTATAGCCAACACTGAAGCTTTCTTT. V usage is TRBV30 and J usage is TRBJ1-1; a possible D gene is TRBD1 (5 bases). This CDR3 comprises 16 residues. The V gene lost 4 bases and the J gene lost 2 bases, with 20 bases spanning the gap. From germline, CDR1 is GTSNPN and CDR2 SVGIG (reference sequence).

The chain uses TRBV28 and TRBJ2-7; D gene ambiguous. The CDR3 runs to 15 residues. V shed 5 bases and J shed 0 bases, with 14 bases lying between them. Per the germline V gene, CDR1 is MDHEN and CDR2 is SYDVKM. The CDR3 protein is CASSPDGESSYEQYF. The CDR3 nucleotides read TGTGCCAGCAGTCCGGACGGAGAAAGCTCCTACGAGCAGTACTTC.

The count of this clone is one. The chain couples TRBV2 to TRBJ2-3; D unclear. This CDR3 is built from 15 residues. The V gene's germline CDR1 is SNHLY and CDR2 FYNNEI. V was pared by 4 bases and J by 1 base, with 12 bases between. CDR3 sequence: CASSVAQLGTDTQYF. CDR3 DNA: TGTGCCAGCAGTGTGGCCCAGCTAGGCACAGATACGCAGTATTTT.

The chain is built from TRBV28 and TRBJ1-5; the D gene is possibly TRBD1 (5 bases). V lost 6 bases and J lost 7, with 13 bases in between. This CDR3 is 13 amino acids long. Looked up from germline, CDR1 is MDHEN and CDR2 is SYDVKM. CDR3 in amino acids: CASRQEGKQPQHF. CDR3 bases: TGTGCCAGCAGACAGGAGGGGAAGCAGCCCCAGCATTTT.

DNA for the CDR3: TGTGCCAGCAGCCCGACAGGGGGCTGGACCACTGAAGCTTTCTTT. This encodes CASSPTGGWTTEAFF. The chain combines TRBV7-2 with TRBJ1-1; 10 bases align to TRBD1. With V trimmed by 5 bases and J by 4 bases, 7 bases remained unmatched. CDR1 is SGHTA, CDR2 FQGNSA, per germline. There are 15 residues in the CDR3.

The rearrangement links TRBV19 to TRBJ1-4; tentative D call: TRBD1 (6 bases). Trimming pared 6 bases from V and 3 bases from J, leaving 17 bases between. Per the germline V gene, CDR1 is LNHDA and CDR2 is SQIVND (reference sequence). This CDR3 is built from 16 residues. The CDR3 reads CASSRQEGRSNEKLFF. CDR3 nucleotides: TGTGCCAGTAGCCGACAGGAGGGACGGTCTAATGAAAAACTGTTTTTT.

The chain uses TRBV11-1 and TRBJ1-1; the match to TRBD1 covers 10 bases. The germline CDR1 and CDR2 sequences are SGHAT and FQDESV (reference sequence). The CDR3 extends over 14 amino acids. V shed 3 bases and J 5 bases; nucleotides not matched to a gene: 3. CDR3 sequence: CASSFRTGGTEAFF. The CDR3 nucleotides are TGTGCCAGCAGCTTCCGGACAGGGGGGACTGAAGCTTTCTTT.

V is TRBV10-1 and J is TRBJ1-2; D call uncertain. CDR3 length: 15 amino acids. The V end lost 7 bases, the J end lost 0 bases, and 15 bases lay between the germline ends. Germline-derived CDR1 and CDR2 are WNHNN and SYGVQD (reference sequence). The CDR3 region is CASITSPSSNYGYTF. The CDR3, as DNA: TGCGCCAGCATCACCAGTCCTTCGTCTAACTATGGCTACACCTTC.

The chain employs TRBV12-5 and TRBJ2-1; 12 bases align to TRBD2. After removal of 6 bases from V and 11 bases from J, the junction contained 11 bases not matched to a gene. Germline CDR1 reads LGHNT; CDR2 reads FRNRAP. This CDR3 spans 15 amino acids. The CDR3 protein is CASGPSGGASGKQFF. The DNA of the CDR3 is TGTGCTAGTGGACCTAGCGGGGGGGCCTCGGGTAAGCAGTTCTTC.

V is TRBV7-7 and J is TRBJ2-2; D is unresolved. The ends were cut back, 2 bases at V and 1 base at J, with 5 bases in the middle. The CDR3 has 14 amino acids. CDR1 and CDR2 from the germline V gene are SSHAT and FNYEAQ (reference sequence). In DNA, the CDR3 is TGTGCCAGCAGCTTATACAGGAACACCGGGGAGCTGTTTTTT. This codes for CASSLYRNTGELFF.

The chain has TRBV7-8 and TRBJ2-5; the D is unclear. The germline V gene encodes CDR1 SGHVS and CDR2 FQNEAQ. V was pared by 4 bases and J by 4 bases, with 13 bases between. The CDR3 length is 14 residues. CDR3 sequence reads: CASSSDGLAETQYF. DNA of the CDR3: TGTGCCAGCAGCTCGGACGGATTAGCAGAGACCCAGTACTTC.

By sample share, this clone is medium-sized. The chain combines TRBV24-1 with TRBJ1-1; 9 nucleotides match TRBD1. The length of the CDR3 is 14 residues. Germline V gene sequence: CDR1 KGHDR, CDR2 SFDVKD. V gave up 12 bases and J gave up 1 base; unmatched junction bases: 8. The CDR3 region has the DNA TGTGCCCCTACAGGGACAGGGTGGAACACTGAAGCTTTCTTT. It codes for CAPTGTGWNTEAFF.

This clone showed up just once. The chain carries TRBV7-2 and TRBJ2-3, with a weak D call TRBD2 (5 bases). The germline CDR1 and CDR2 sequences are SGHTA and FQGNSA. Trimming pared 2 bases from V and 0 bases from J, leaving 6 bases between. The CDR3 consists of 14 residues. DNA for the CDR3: TGTGCCAGCAGCTTACAGCGGAGCACAGATACGCAGTATTTT. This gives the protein CASSLQRSTDTQYF.

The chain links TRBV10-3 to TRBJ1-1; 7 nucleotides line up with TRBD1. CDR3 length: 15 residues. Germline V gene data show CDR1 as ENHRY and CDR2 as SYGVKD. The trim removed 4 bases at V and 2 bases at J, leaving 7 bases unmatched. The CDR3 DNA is TGTGCCATCAGTGCCCGACAGGGCGAAAACACTGAAGCTTTCTTT. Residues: CAISARQGENTEAFF.

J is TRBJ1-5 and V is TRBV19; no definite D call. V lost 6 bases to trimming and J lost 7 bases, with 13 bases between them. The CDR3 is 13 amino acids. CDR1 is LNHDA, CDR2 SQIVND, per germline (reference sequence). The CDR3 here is CASRDIAGQPQHF. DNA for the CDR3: TGTGCCAGTAGAGACATTGCGGGGCAGCCCCAGCATTTT.

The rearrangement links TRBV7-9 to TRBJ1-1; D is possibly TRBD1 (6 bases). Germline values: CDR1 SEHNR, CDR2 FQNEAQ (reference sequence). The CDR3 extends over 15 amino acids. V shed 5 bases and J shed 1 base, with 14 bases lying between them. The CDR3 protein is CASSPNRDTNTEAFF. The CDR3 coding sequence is TGTGCCAGCAGCCCAAACCGGGACACGAACACTGAAGCTTTCTTT.

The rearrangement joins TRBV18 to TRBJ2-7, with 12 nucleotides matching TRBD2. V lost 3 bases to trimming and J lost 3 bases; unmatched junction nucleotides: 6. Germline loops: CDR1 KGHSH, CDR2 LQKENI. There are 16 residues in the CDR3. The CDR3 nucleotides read TGTGCCAGCTCACCCTTGACTAGCGGGGGAAGCTACGAGCAGTACTTC. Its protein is CASSPLTSGGSYEQYF.

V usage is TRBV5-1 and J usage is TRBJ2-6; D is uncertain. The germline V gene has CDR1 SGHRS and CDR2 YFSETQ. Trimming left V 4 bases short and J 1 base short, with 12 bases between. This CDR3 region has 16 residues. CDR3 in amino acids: CASSLGRESGANVLTF. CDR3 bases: TGCGCCAGCAGCCTCGGAAGGGAATCTGGGGCCAACGTCCTGACTTTC.

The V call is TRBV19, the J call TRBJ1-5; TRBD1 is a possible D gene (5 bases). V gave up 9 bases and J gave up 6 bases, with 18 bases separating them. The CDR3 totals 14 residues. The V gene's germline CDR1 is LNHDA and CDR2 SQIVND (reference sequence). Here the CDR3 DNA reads TGTGCCAGCCGTTCGGGGGGTTGGTCTCAGCCCCAGCATTTT. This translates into CASRSGGWSQPQHF.

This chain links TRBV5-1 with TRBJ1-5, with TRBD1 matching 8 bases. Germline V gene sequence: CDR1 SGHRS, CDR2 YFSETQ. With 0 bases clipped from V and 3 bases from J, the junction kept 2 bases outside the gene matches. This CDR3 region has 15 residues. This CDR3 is CASSLAGQDNQPQHF. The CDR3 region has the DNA TGCGCCAGCAGCTTGGCGGGACAGGACAATCAGCCCCAGCATTTT.

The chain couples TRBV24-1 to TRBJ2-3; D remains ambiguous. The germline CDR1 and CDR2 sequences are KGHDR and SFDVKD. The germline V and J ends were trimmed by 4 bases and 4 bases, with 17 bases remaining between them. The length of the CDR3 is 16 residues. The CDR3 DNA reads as TGTGCCACCAGTGAGACCCCGGTGGGTATAGCAGATACGCAGTATTTT. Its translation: CATSETPVGIADTQYF.

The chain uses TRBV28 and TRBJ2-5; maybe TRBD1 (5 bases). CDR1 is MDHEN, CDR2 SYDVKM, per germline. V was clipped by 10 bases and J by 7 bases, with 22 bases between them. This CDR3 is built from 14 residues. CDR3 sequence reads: CATAASRQLATQYF. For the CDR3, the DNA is TGTGCCACCGCAGCATCCCGACAGCTTGCGACCCAGTACTTC.

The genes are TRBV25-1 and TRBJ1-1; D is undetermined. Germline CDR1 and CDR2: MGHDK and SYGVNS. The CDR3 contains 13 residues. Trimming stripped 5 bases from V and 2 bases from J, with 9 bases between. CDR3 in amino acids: CASSPLFNTEAFF. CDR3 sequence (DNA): TGTGCCAGCAGTCCACTCTTCAACACTGAAGCTTTCTTT.

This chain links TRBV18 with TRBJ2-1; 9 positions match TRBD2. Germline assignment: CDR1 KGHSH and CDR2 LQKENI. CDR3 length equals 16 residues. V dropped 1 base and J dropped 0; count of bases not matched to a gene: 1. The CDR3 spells CASSPRSGGSYNEQFF. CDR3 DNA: TGTGCCAGCTCACCACGTAGCGGGGGCTCCTACAATGAGCAGTTCTTC. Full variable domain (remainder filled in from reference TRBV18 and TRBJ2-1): NAGVMQNPRHLVRRRGQEARLRCSPMKGHSHVYWYRQLPEEGLKFMVYLQKENIIDESGMPKERFSAEFPKEGPSILRIQQVVRGDSAAYFCASSPRSGGSYNEQFFGPGTRLTVL.

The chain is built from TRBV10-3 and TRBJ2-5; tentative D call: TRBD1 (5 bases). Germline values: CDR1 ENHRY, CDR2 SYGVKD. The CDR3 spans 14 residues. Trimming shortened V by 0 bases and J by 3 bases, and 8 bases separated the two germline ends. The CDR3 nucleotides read TGTGCCATCAGTGAGTCAGACAGTAAAGAGACCCAGTACTTC. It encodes CAISESDSKETQYF.

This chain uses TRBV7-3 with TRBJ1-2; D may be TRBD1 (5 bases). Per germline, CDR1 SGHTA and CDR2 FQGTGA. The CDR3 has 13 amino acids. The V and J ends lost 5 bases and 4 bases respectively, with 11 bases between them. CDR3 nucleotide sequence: TGTGCCAGCAGCCCTACAGGCGCCTATGGCTACACCTTC. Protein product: CASSPTGAYGYTF.

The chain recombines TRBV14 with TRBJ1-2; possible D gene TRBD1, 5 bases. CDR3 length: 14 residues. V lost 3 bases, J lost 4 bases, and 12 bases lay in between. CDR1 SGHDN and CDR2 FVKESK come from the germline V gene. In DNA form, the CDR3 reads TGTGCCAGCAGCCAGGCAGGGTGGACCTATGGCTACACCTTC. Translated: CASSQAGWTYGYTF.

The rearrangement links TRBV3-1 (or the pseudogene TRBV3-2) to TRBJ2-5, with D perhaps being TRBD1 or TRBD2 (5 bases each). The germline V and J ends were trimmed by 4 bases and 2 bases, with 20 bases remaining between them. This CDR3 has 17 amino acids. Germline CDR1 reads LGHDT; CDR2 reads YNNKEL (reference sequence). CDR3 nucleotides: TGTGCCAGCAGCCCCTATCAGAGTGGGGGTCCACAAGAGACCCAGTACTTC. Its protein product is CASSPYQSGGPQETQYF.

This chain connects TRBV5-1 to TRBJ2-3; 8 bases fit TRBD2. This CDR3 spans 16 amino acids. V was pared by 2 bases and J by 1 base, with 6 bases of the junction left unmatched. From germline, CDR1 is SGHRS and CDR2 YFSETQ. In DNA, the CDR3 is TGCGCCAGCAGCTTAGAAAACGGGAGGGGCACAGATACGCAGTATTTT. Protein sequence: CASSLENGRGTDTQYF. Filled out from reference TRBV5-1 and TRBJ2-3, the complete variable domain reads KAGVTQTPRYLIKTRGQQVTLSCSPISGHRSVSWYQQTPGQGLQFLFEYFSETQRNKGNFPGRFSGRQFSNSRSEMNVSTLELGDSALYLCASSLENGRGTDTQYFGPGTRLTVL.